This T cell receptor beta chain originates from a study of T cell responses to AZD1222 COVID-19 vaccine. CDR1 is SGHRS and CDR2 is YFSETQ in the germline V gene. The length of the CDR3 is 16 residues. V lost 4 bases to trimming and J lost 4 bases; unmatched junction nucleotides: 10. Data came from immunoSEQ multiplex PCR; TCRdb stores just in-frame clones and leaves some out. In the table there are about 56,000 clones, approximately 88% of which are singletons. The rearrangement uses TRBV5-1 and TRBJ2-5, with 10 bases that match TRBD1. This sequence was found in an adult in good health. Sample: peripheral blood, taken on day 0 of AZD1222 vaccination. The CDR3 region has the DNA TGCGCCAGCAGCCCCCGGACAGGGGGGGGGTTAGAGACCCAGTACTTC. Translation: CASSPRTGGGLETQYF.